The present TCR beta chain was sequenced within a study of cytomegalovirus exposure and HLA in healthy donors (dated by TCRdb to 2015 to 2018). In terms of the full investigation: According to an earlier analysis of several hundred of the donors, about 179 million T cells yielded 90 million to 140 million unique TCR beta sequences and about 300 Gb of sequence data. On average, around 240,000 unique TCR beta nucleotide sequences were sequenced per donor among about 400 genotyped donors of the cohort, with approximately 18% of those sequences being non-productive. All discovery cohort repertoires had been generated using a single sequencing platform. Besides the first cohort of roughly 700 subjects, a separate validation cohort made up of roughly 130 different subjects was used. Several DR-DQ haplotypes were handled as single units for association and clustering, since linkage in the cohort was strong. In a later genetic analysis, genome-wide SNP genotypes for about 55% of the roughly 700 donors were used, and that subset was treated as a discovery cohort. The genetic ancestry cluster associated with self-reported Caucasian donors included 80% to 90% of the roughly 400 genotyped donors. In a later analysis, previously published TCR beta repertoires from roughly 710 donors were re-analyzed and high-resolution HLA genotyping was added so that TCR occurrence patterns could be studied. To predict cytomegalovirus infection status, the study combined high-throughput TCR immunosequencing, statistical association of individual TCRs with disease status, and machine learning. The study aimed to test whether cataloging public T cell receptors could reveal signatures of past pathogen exposure. An earlier analysis of around 580 of the donors used high-throughput TCR beta sequencing to judge whether each TCR beta V gene segment behaved as functional or pseudogenic. The later analysis used no new phenotypic data to find candidate immune exposures, relying instead on TCR beta sequences and their occurrence across donors. The study used immunosequencing to profile the T cell repertoires of 670 or so subjects and linked those repertoires to cytomegalovirus serostatus. Typing coverage varied by locus: about 629-630 donors for A, B, C, DRB1 and DQB1; approximately 560 for DQA1; about 590 for DPA1; 450 to 480 for DPB1. An early release that covered approximately 600 HLA-typed donors contained approximately 320 gigabases of sequencing data and around 80 million unique TCR sequences. Alongside the repertoire data, information on donor age, sex, ethnicity and CMV serostatus was compiled. Class I and class II HLA loci were covered by the typing at four-digit resolution. General conclusions and limits of the study: The classifier was reported to diagnose cytomegalovirus status with high specificity and sensitivity in both the original cohort and the validation cohort. At a false discovery rate of 0.05, a later analysis linked some 18,000 TCR beta sequences to specific HLA alleles. About 15 rarely observed V segments, including chromosome 9 orphons, were excluded from the earlier analysis of about 600 of the donors because counts were too low. For the cohort, immune exposure information was limited to CMV serostatus. A further reported finding was that TCR beta sequences accurately predicted the HLA-A and HLA-B alleles for most subjects in the first cohort. A cluster of highly shared sequence variants was judged likely to be a technical artifact of the sequencing pipeline. A total of roughly 160 TCR beta chains were listed by the study as associated with cytomegalovirus. A later analysis reported that several top co-occurrence clusters appeared linked to parvovirus B19, influenza, CMV and Epstein-Barr virus. This cohort had only TCR beta chains sequenced, and the lack of alpha or paired-chain data limited which features could be detected. Presence/absence analyses assumed roughly uniform sequencing depth across donors, an assumption that may not hold. According to a later genetic analysis, donors in an Asian-associated ancestry cluster had fewer N-insertions in productive TCRs than the approximately 670-donor mean. In a later genetic analysis, a missense DCLRE1C variant was associated with V-gene and J-gene trimming of TCR beta chains, and the association was replicated in an independent cohort. In a later analysis, the rate of TCR association differed among HLA loci, with DRB1 alleles having the most associated TCRs and HLA-C alleles having the fewest. In vitro tests confirmed that a few of the cytomegalovirus-associated TCR beta chains recognize cytomegalovirus antigens. The authors suggested that the approach could potentially be extended to other disease states and immunological phenotypes. While some public TCRs were present in many individuals, most TCR sequences turned up only very rarely across donors. Because some donors lacked HLA typing at each locus, the association tests relied only on the typed subset. A later analysis found that HLA-associated TCR beta chains were more clonally expanded and had lower generation probabilities than equally common non-associated chains. Correlated functional status among segregating V segments might be attributable to linkage disequilibrium, but an unknown experimental factor could not be ruled out. Strong co-occurrence of HLA alleles, especially DR and DQ, made assigning TCR associations to individual alleles difficult. A later analysis found that most CMV-associated TCR beta chains appeared HLA-restricted, with HLA associations seemingly driven largely by CMV exposure. An earlier analysis of 450 to 750 of the donors showed that most TCR beta V segments appeared in productive rearrangements either about 87% or about 30% of the time, which broadly matched IMGT annotations. Some IMGT-functional V segments, including TRBV6-2 and TRBV6-3, could not be distinguished by the 87-base-pair reads and were therefore excluded.

Concerning this clone: The target of this receptor is not known. Base qualities are missing; no much larger clone stands one base away.

In total, approximately 700 healthy bone marrow donors made up the cohort. Cohort members were all nominally healthy when sampled, although unrecorded immune exposures were likely present. The donor was CMV seropositive and was included in the group of approximately 310 seropositive cohort members. Each donor provided a peripheral blood sample, and peripheral blood mononuclear cells were used for TCR beta sequencing. The Qiagen DNeasy Blood Extraction Kit was used to extract genomic DNA from the blood cell samples. The library relied on the immunoSEQ multiplex PCR assay. The multiplex PCR relied on a mix of 60 forward primers for TCR Vbeta segments and 13 reverse primers for TCR Jbeta segments. Amplification of the CDR3 region of rearranged TCR beta genes was performed with a multiplex PCR assay on genomic DNA. On the Illumina HiSeq System, the amplified TCR beta libraries were sequenced as 87-base-pair reads. In the original analysis: In a later analysis, around 80 million unique TCR beta chains were counted across the 500 to 850 repertoires, and roughly 11 million of these chains were shared by at least two donors. Raw reads were error-corrected and collapsed into unique sequences with a nearest-neighbor algorithm that merged closely related sequences to remove PCR and sequencing errors. To assign V, D and J gene segments, CDR3 sequences were aligned to IMGT reference sequences. For a sequence to be retained, at least a six-nucleotide match to both a V gene segment and a J gene segment was required. A rearrangement was called productive if the CDR3 had no stop codons and remained in frame with V and J, and every other rearrangement was called non-productive. CDR3 was defined according to IMGT convention as the region running from the second conserved V-encoded cysteine to the conserved J-encoded phenylalanine. Sequences without an unambiguous match to a single V gene segment were excluded from the earlier analysis of 450 to 750 of the donors. In an earlier analysis of approximately 590 of the donors, a V segment was called functional when productive rearrangements were above 56.7%, and segregating when the standard deviation between donors exceeded 5%. A statistical classification framework was built to diagnose cytomegalovirus status from the catalog of TCR beta chain sequences. In a later analysis, TCR nucleotide sequences were compared against IMGT/GENE-DB human TR gene sequences so that V and J genes could be assigned. A later analysis assigned CDR3 sequences and most-parsimonious VDJ recombination scenarios with the TCRdist pipeline. In a later analysis, each TCR beta chain was defined by its CDR3 amino acid sequence together with its V-gene family, and reads lacking a unique V-gene family were excluded. To address suspected cross-contamination and a sequencing artifact, a later analysis removed roughly 640 highly shared, low-generation-probability nucleotide sequences. For each public chain, a later analysis derived a clonal expansion index from normalized ranks of inferred template counts within each repertoire. In a later analysis, generation probabilities were computed using a VDJ recombination model fitted to out-of-frame rearrangements, and the results were checked against IGoR. Hypergeometric tests were used in a later analysis to score TCR-TCR, TCR-HLA and TCR-CMV co-occurrence, with a repertoire-size bias correction applied to the TCR pairs. To estimate false discovery rates, a later analysis permuted the HLA or CMV assignments 20 times. In a later analysis, co-occurring TCRs were grouped using DBSCAN, and TCRdist sequence similarity was added for clustering within HLA-allele-positive subsets. Repertoires with fewer than 30,000 or more than 120,000 public chains, plus five repertoires with anomalous nucleotide sharing, were excluded from co-occurrence clustering. Not all clones reach the TCRdb copy of this immuneACCESS table, which keeps in-frame sequences only. Checked studies attribute under half of the gap to unresolved V genes and leave the rest unexplained. That table gives V, J and clone size, and the DNA gave D and trimming. This sample lists about 120,000 clones; around four fifths were detected once. The ten biggest clones cover around 20% of the sample.

Per the germline V gene, KGHSH is the CDR1 and LQKENI is the CDR2. The CDR3 measures 14 amino acids from cysteine to phenylalanine. Left in the record is the CDR3 DNA by itself, 42 bases read in frame from the first base. V is reduced by 5 bases and J by 4 bases, leaving a spacing of 12 bases between them. The sequence links TRBV18 to TRBJ1-5; confidence is insufficient to name the D gene. This TCR derives from a man aged 18-30 years in good health and CMV-seropositive. The source material was PBMCs. At the DNA level, the sequence is TGTGCCAGCTCAATCTCCCCCGAGAATCAGCCCCAGCATTTT. It specifies CASSISPENQPQHF.